This TCR beta chain came from a study of regulatory T cells in long-lasting Graves disease. Overall study context: Disease was considered persistent Graves' disease after over 5 years of antithyroid drugs (with positive TSH receptor antibodies). General study results and limits: Newly diagnosed patients shared 950 to 1,000 public clonotypes; persistent patients shared around 2,500. It was in persistent disease that TRBV28, TRBJ1-2 and TRBJ2-5 were favored.

Arm-PCR of CDR3 regions with iRepertoire HTBI primers generated TCR beta libraries. Methods used by the authors: Across all samples, roughly 60 TRBV segments and 15 or so TRBJ segments were identified. Via MiXCR, TCRdb re-called the multiplex PCR reads, giving one row per CDR3 protein. It is TCRdb's table, rather than the study itself, that gives the V and J calls and clone size. The sample records hundreds of thousands of distinct CDR3 sequences, about 18% being singletons. CDR1 is SGHAT, CDR2 FQDESV, per germline (reference sequence). This CDR3 is 15 amino acids long. V dropped 1 base and J dropped 0; count of bases not matched to a gene: 2. Comments on this clonotype: Its antigen is as yet unknown. The missing conserved phenylalanine or tryptophan at the end of this CDR3 makes a read error likely.

Time point reported: persistent/refractory GD, antithyroid drugs over 5 years with positive TRAb. The TCR library was prepared using RNA isolated from PBMCs. The chain carries TRBV11-1 and TRBJ1-1; TRBD1 aligns across 7 bases. The sequence was obtained from a female donor with Graves disease. The sample was peripheral blood mononuclear cells (PBMCs), taken when the disease was refractory, from a patient treated with antithyroid drugs. The DNA of the CDR3 is TGTGCCAGCAGCTTAGGGGGACAGTTGAACACTGAAGCTTTCCTT. Its protein is CASSLGGQLNTEAFL.